The next 26 T cell receptor beta chains were all read from a single sample in a study of spatial heterogeneity in lung cancer. Regarding time point: sample taken at primary tumor resection. One entry per CDR3 protein, called by TCRdb with MiXCR from the 5' RACE reads. Here the sample spans 20,000 to 25,000 distinct CDR3 sequences, around 3.2% being singletons. This specimen was PBMCs, taken at surgery. The receptors here all came from a female donor with early-stage non-small cell lung cancer.

This clonotype was found many times. This chain connects TRBV30 to TRBJ2-1, with 10 bases lining up with TRBD2. This CDR3 comprises 14 residues. Germline loops: CDR1 GTSNPN, CDR2 SVGIG (reference sequence). The V gene end was trimmed by 3 bases and the J gene end by 8 bases; junction bases not matched to a gene: 7. The CDR3 loop is CAWSLAGVEDEQFF. The CDR3 nucleotides read TGTGCCTGGAGCCTAGCGGGAGTGGAAGATGAGCAGTTCTTC.

In its sample, this clonotype was seen many times. V usage is TRBV7-9 and J usage is TRBJ2-5, with D possibly being TRBD2 (5 bases). The germline CDR1 and CDR2 sequences are SEHNR and FQNEAQ (reference sequence). Trimming shortened V by 5 bases and J by 2 bases, and 21 bases separated the two germline ends. The CDR3 contains 17 residues. DNA of the CDR3: TGTGCCAGCAGCGCCCCAGGCTTGGGAGAGAAGCAAGAGACCCAGTACTTC. It yields the protein CASSAPGLGEKQETQYF. The variable domain in full, with the rest retrieved from reference TRBV7-9 and TRBJ2-5, is DTGVSQNPRHKITKRGQNVTFRCDPISEHNRLYWYRQTLGQGPEFLTYFQNEAQLEKSRLLSDRFSAERPKGSFSTLEIQRTEQGDSAMYLCASSAPGLGEKQETQYFGPGTRLLVL.

The chain employs TRBV4-1 and TRBJ2-1, with TRBD2 matching over 14 bases. Germline values: CDR1 MGHRA, CDR2 YSYEKL. V lost 3 bases and J lost 6; bases outside the gene matches: 16. CDR3 length equals 20 residues. The CDR3 coding sequence is TGCGCCAGCAGCCACCGCGGACTAGCGGGAGGAGGAACCGGTCCCAATGAGCAGTTCTTC. It translates to CASSHRGLAGGGTGPNEQFF.

Many counts were recorded for this clonotype. The genes are TRBV20-1 and TRBJ2-4; 9 bases map to TRBD2. This CDR3 is built from 13 residues. The V gene end was trimmed by 5 bases and the J gene end by 8 bases; junction bases not matched to a gene: 7. Germline CDR1 is DFQATT and CDR2 is SNEGSKA (reference sequence). The CDR3 DNA follows: TGCAGTGCTGCTCCTAGCGGGGCGGACATTCAGTACTTC. Translation gives CSAAPSGADIQYF.

V is TRBV7-2 and J is TRBJ1-1; D gene unclear. The germline CDR1 and CDR2 sequences are SGHTA and FQGNSA. The CDR3 has 12 amino acids. V gave up 4 bases and J gave up 6 bases, with 9 bases separating them. The CDR3: CASSSFSPEAFF. The CDR3 DNA reads as TGTGCCAGCAGCTCCTTTAGCCCTGAAGCTTTCTTT.

The rearrangement links TRBV19 to TRBJ1-2; no clear D gene. The germline CDR1 and CDR2 sequences are LNHDA and SQIVND (reference sequence). The CDR3 runs to 15 residues. V dropped 3 bases and J dropped 4 bases, with 15 bases sitting between them. As DNA, the CDR3 is TGTGCCAGTAGTATTAGCAGCGCGCCCTCCTATGGCTACACCTTC. Protein product: CASSISSAPSYGYTF.

This clonotype was detected ten times or more. This chain links TRBV2 with TRBJ2-7; TRBD2 agrees at 8 bases. Germline lookup yields CDR1 SNHLY and CDR2 FYNNEI. CDR3 length equals 15 residues. The junction had 10 bases not matched to a gene; V was cut back by 7 bases and J by 2 bases. DNA of the CDR3: TGTGCCAGCAAACCTGGGGTAGCGGGACCCTACGAGCAGTACTTC. It specifies CASKPGVAGPYEQYF. Full variable domain (outside the CDR3, taken from reference TRBV2 and TRBJ2-7): EPEVTQTPSHQVTQMGQEVILRCVPISNHLYFYWYRQILGQKVEFLVSFYNNEISEKSEIFDDQFSVERPDGSNFTLKIRSTKLEDSAMYFCASKPGVAGPYEQYFGPGTRLTVT.

This clonotype has ten or more counts. The V and J genes are TRBV20-1 and TRBJ2-2; D remains ambiguous. CDR1 DFQATT and CDR2 SNEGSKA come from the germline V gene (reference sequence). CDR3 length: 12 residues. V shed 2 bases and J shed 6 bases, with 7 bases lying between them. The CDR3 here is CSARKGPGELFF. CDR3 coding DNA: TGCAGTGCTAGAAAAGGACCCGGGGAGCTGTTTTTT.

This clonotype was seen ten or more times. The chain recombines TRBV12-3 or TRBV12-4 with TRBJ1-4; 10 bases agree with TRBD1. CDR3 length equals 15 residues. Losses at the gene ends were 4 bases for V and 8 bases for J; bases not matched to a gene: 7. The CDR3: CASSSRTGGREKLFF. The CDR3 bases are TGTGCCAGCAGTTCCCGGACAGGGGGACGGGAAAAACTGTTTTTT.

This clonotype was observed many times. The chain recombines TRBV19 with TRBJ2-1; unclear D gene. CDR1 and CDR2 (germline): LNHDA, SQIVND (reference sequence). The CDR3 totals 12 residues. V lost 5 bases and J lost 8, with 10 bases in between. CDR3 coding DNA: TGTGCCAGTAGTCCTAGGGTGCATGAGCAGTTCTTC. It encodes CASSPRVHEQFF. Variable domain in full (rest from reference TRBV19 and TRBJ2-1): DGGITQSPKYLFRKEGQNVTLSCEQNLNHDAMYWYRQDPGQGLRLIYYSQIVNDFQKGDIAEGYSVSREKKESFPLTVTSAQKNPTAFYLCASSPRVHEQFFGPGTRLTVL.

V gene TRBV19 combines with J gene TRBJ2-5; no firm D call. The length of the CDR3 is 14 residues. V gave up 5 bases and J gave up 4 bases, with 14 bases separating them. In germline, CDR1 is LNHDA, CDR2 SQIVND (reference sequence). This CDR3 is CASSRQSKSETQYF. CDR3 nucleotide sequence: TGTGCCAGTAGTCGGCAGTCCAAGTCAGAGACCCAGTACTTC.

Comments on this clonotype: A much larger clone differs by one base, so this may be a read error. V is TRBV7-2 and J is TRBJ2-7; 8 bases align to TRBD1. This CDR3 region has 15 residues. Germline CDR1 reads SGHTA; CDR2 reads FQGNSA. The CDR3 nucleotides read TGTGTCAGCAGCCGAGAGAGGACAGGGATATACGAGCAGTACTTC. Translated: CVSSRERTGIYEQYF. The entire variable domain, with the rest obtained from reference TRBV7-2 and TRBJ2-7, is as follows: GAGVSQSPSNKVTEKGKDVELRCDPISGHTALYWYRQSLGQGLEFLIYFQGNSAPDKSGLPSDRFSAERTGGSVSTLTIQRTQQEDSAVYLCVSSRERTGIYEQYFGPGTRLTVT.

This clonotype was picked up many times. This rearrangement joins TRBV27 to TRBJ2-7; 8 bases map to TRBD2. The CDR3 contains 16 residues. V lost 5 bases, J lost 0 bases, and 9 bases stayed unmatched. Germline values: CDR1 MNHEY, CDR2 SMNVEV (reference sequence). CDR3 sequence: CASSPLSGRPSYEQYF. In DNA form, the CDR3 reads TGTGCCAGCAGTCCCCTAAGCGGGAGACCCTCCTACGAGCAGTACTTC.

This clonotype was picked up many times. This chain links TRBV7-8 with TRBJ1-1, with a weak D call TRBD1 (5 bases). This CDR3 spans 16 amino acids. Trimming took 5 bases from V and 5 from J, leaving 21 bases between them. Germline lookup yields CDR1 SGHVS and CDR2 FQNEAQ. CDR3 loop: CASSPWGGESGTEAFF. CDR3 in DNA: TGTGCCAGCAGCCCCTGGGGGGGGGAGAGTGGGACTGAAGCTTTCTTT.

The table lists this clonotype with many counts. The V and J genes are TRBV6-1 and TRBJ1-1, with D hard to call. Looked up from germline, CDR1 is MNHNS and CDR2 is SASEGT. This CDR3 is built from 14 residues. V was pared by 6 bases and J by 1 base, with 12 bases between. Written as DNA, the CDR3 is TGTGCCAGCAGGGGGTGGGGAGAGAACACTGAAGCTTTCTTT. This translates into CASRGWGENTEAFF.

The rearrangement uses TRBV19 and TRBJ2-5; perhaps TRBD1 as D (5 bases). V lost 6 bases to trimming and J lost 2 bases, with 13 bases between them. The CDR3 runs to 14 residues. Germline V gives CDR1 LNHDA, CDR2 SQIVND (reference sequence). In nucleotides, the CDR3 is TGTGCCAGTAGCAGTAACAGGCAACAAGAGACCCAGTACTTC. This codes for CASSSNRQQETQYF.

This clonotype showed up many times. V is TRBV19 and J is TRBJ2-3; tentatively, D is TRBD2 (6 bases). The CDR3 covers 15 residues. V was shortened by 2 bases and J by 1 base, with 10 bases between the two germline ends. Germline CDR1 reads LNHDA; CDR2 reads SQIVND (reference sequence). The CDR3 region is CASSISAGRTDTQYF. The CDR3 DNA is TGTGCCAGTAGTATATCGGCGGGGCGCACAGATACGCAGTATTTT.

There are many counts of this clonotype. The V gene is TRBV4-1, the J gene TRBJ1-6; D is unclear. This CDR3 has 13 residues. Germline V CDR1 and CDR2: MGHRA, YSYEKL. With 3 bases removed from V and 7 bases from J, the gap between germline ends came to 7 bases. The CDR3 loop is CASSQRQNSPLHF. CDR3 coding DNA: TGCGCCAGCAGCCAGCGACAAAATTCACCCCTCCACTTT.

This clonotype was observed at least ten times. The chain couples TRBV5-4 to TRBJ2-1, with TRBD2 identical over 7 bases. This CDR3 is built from 15 residues. V lost 1 base to trimming and J lost 5 bases; unmatched junction nucleotides: 6. Germline lookup yields CDR1 SGHNT and CDR2 YYREEE (reference sequence). CDR3 residues: CASSLIAGPNNEQFF. Written as DNA, the CDR3 is TGTGCCAGCAGCTTGATAGCGGGCCCTAACAATGAGCAGTTCTTC.

This clonotype was detected a few times. The rearrangement uses TRBV20-1 and TRBJ2-2; D ambiguous. The V gene's germline CDR1 is DFQATT and CDR2 SNEGSKA (reference sequence). This CDR3 spans 13 amino acids. The ends were cut back, 3 bases at V and 9 bases at J, with 14 bases in the middle. The CDR3 nucleotides read TGCAGTGCTAGTTCGTATTTTGCCAGGGAGCTGTTTTTT. Its protein is CSASSYFARELFF.

At least ten counts were recorded for this clonotype. The V and J genes are TRBV20-1 and TRBJ2-7; D is unresolved. V was cut by 3 bases and J by 1 base, with 10 bases left in between. CDR1 and CDR2 from the germline V gene are DFQATT and SNEGSKA (reference sequence). The CDR3 length is 13 residues. As DNA, the CDR3 is TGCAGTGCTAGGGTCTGGCAGTCCTACGAGCAGTACTTC. Translation: CSARVWQSYEQYF.

This clonotype appeared many times. The rearrangement links TRBV14 to TRBJ1-5; D gene unclear. Germline V gives CDR1 SGHDN, CDR2 FVKESK. The CDR3 consists of 14 residues. V lost 2 bases and J 4 bases, leaving 9 bases between the germline ends. In DNA form, the CDR3 reads TGTGCCAGCAGCCAATCAGGATGGAATCAGCCCCAGCATTTT. It codes for CASSQSGWNQPQHF.

This clonotype came up many times. The DNA for the CDR3 is TGTGCCAGCGGACGGGACAGTATAAGCTCCTACGAGCAGTACTTC. This translates into CASGRDSISSYEQYF. V is TRBV5-4 and J is TRBJ2-7; 7 nucleotides match TRBD1. The length of the CDR3 is 15 residues. Germline V gene data show CDR1 as SGHNT and CDR2 as YYREEE (reference sequence). Unmatched junction bases numbered 10, after V lost 7 bases and J lost 0 bases.

Many counts were recorded for this clonotype. The CDR3 sequence: CASEAGPLHF. The CDR3 coding sequence is TGTGCCTCCGAGGCGGGACCCCTCCACTTT. The rearrangement uses TRBV10-3 and TRBJ1-6, with D hard to call. V lost 11 bases and J lost 12, with 11 bases in between. This CDR3 comprises 10 residues. Per germline, CDR1 ENHRY and CDR2 SYGVKD.

This clonotype was counted many times. The genes are TRBV20-1 and TRBJ2-5, with 7 bases lining up with TRBD1. V lost 1 base and J lost 3; bases outside the gene matches: 8. The CDR3 has 15 residues. Germline V lookup: CDR1 DFQATT, CDR2 SNEGSKA (reference sequence). Here the CDR3 reads CSARAPRDSEETQYF. The DNA of the CDR3 is TGCAGTGCTAGAGCACCCAGGGACAGCGAAGAGACCCAGTACTTC.

At least ten counts were recorded for this clonotype. J is TRBJ1-1 and V is TRBV27, with D uncertain. The CDR3 loop spans 14 amino acids. Trimming pared 5 bases from V and 9 bases from J, leaving 19 bases between. Germline assignment: CDR1 MNHEY and CDR2 SMNVEV (reference sequence). CDR3 sequence (DNA): TGTGCCAGCAGTCTCCGGACCGGGAGCGGGAAAGCTTTCTTT. Translation gives CASSLRTGSGKAFF.